Listed below are T cell receptor beta chains from one sample, sequenced in a study of CD8 T cells in ankylosing spondylitis. TCRdb processed the 5' RACE reads anew with MiXCR; each CDR3 protein has one entry. The sample consists of about 140,000 distinct CDR3 sequences, 6.5% to 8.5% of them appearing once. Sequenced material: synovial fluid, either unsorted or a sorted T cell fraction (not recorded which). The source of these receptors is a male donor with ankylosing spondylitis. Both conserved end residues are part of each CDR3. A D gene is named only where the DNA matches it firmly. Clone sizes are given selectively: once, few, many, or a class where the clone is expanded.

v_gene,j_gene,abundance,d_gene,CDR3aa,CDR3nt
TRBV7-2,TRBJ1-4,NA,NA,CASSPRRGTTNEKLFF,TGTGCCAGCAGCCCCCGGCGCGGGACAACTAATGAAAAACTGTTTTTT
TRBV10-3,TRBJ2-5,many,NA,CAISGIIGETQYF,TGTGCCATCAGTGGCATAATCGGAGAGACCCAGTACTTC
TRBV5-1,TRBJ2-1,many,TRBD1,CASAPLQGFGNEQFF,TGCGCCAGCGCTCCCTTACAGGGGTTTGGCAATGAGCAGTTCTTC
TRBV6-2/TRBV6-3,TRBJ1-6,NA,NA,CASSWGRTTPLHF,TGTGCCAGCAGCTGGGGCCGGACAACACCCCTCCACTTT
TRBV7-2,TRBJ1-1,many,NA,CASSLYNTEAFF,TGTGCCAGCAGCTTATATAACACTGAAGCTTTCTTT
TRBV5-6,TRBJ1-2,many,NA,CASSFTNTHYGYTF,TGTGCCAGCAGCTTCACCAACACCCACTATGGCTACACCTTC
TRBV5-1,TRBJ1-3,many,NA,CASSLAAGSGNTIYF,TGCGCCAGCAGCTTGGCGGCAGGCTCTGGAAACACCATATATTTT
TRBV2,TRBJ2-1,many,NA,CASKRWGDSYNEQFF,TGTGCCAGCAAGCGTTGGGGAGACTCCTACAATGAGCAGTTCTTC
TRBV6-5,TRBJ1-4,NA,NA,CASRRGNEKLFF,TGTGCCAGCAGAAGGGGTAATGAAAAACTGTTTTTT
TRBV7-9,TRBJ1-3,many,NA,CASNLDGSGNTIYF,TGTGCCAGCAACCTGGACGGCTCTGGAAACACCATATATTTT
TRBV29-1,TRBJ1-1,NA,NA,CSVVGQMNTEAFF,TGCAGCGTTGTGGGCCAAATGAACACTGAAGCTTTCTTT
TRBV28,TRBJ1-5,many,NA,CASSPGTPSNQPQHF,TGTGCCAGCAGCCCCGGGACACCAAGCAATCAGCCCCAGCATTTT
TRBV2,TRBJ1-5,NA,NA,CASSDKKVYSNQPQHF,TGTGCCAGCAGTGATAAGAAAGTGTATAGCAATCAGCCCCAGCATTTT
TRBV20-1,TRBJ2-3,few,NA,CSAPYWDTQYF,TGCAGTGCCCCGTATTGGGATACGCAGTATTTT
TRBV7-8,TRBJ1-6,NA,NA,CASSLYAGISPLHF,TGTGCCAGCAGCCTGTACGCAGGGATTTCACCCCTCCACTTT
TRBV7-3,TRBJ2-2,few,TRBD2,CASSLNSGTSSGELFF,TGTGCCAGCAGCCTAAACTCCGGGACTAGCTCCGGGGAGCTGTTTTTT
TRBV7-2,TRBJ1-1,many,NA,CASSLQLNTEAFF,TGTGCCAGCAGCTTGCAACTGAACACTGAAGCTTTCTTT
TRBV4-1,TRBJ2-6,few,NA,CASSQDTGRVWRVGGANVLTF,TGCGCCAGCAGCCAAGATACCGGCCGGGTGTGGAGGGTCGGTGGGGCCAACGTCCTGACTTTC
TRBV30,TRBJ2-5,NA,NA,CAWSMKQGEGGKETQYF,TGTGCCTGGAGTATGAAGCAGGGGGAGGGAGGTAAAGAGACCCAGTACTTC
TRBV27,TRBJ2-1,NA,NA,CASSLWPRDEQFF,TGTGCCAGCAGTTTATGGCCCAGGGATGAGCAGTTCTTC
TRBV20-1,TRBJ2-7,many,TRBD1,CSARGIGPTGVWYEQYF,TGCAGTGCTAGAGGTATCGGTCCAACAGGGGTTTGGTACGAGCAGTACTTC
TRBV4-3,TRBJ2-5,many,NA,CASSQDPRLVIETQYF,TGCGCCAGCAGCCAAGATCCCCGACTAGTCATAGAGACCCAGTACTTC
TRBV4-1,TRBJ2-7,NA,TRBD1,CASSQEGQGPYEQYF,TGCGCCAGCAGCCAAGAGGGACAGGGCCCCTACGAGCAGTACTTC
TRBV2,TRBJ1-4,NA,TRBD1,CASSVPGQGNNWSEKLFF,TGTGCCAGCAGTGTGCCGGGACAGGGGAACAACTGGAGCGAAAAACTGTTTTTT
TRBV7-2,TRBJ1-1,few,NA,CASRQGLLFPEAFF,TGTGCCAGCAGACAGGGACTTCTGTTTCCTGAAGCTTTCTTT
TRBV9,TRBJ2-7,many,NA,CASSPRPYDGQYF,TGTGCCAGCAGCCCCCGCCCGTACGATGGGCAGTACTTC
TRBV7-2,TRBJ2-1,NA,NA,CASSLLGPNYNEQFF,TGTGCCAGCAGCTTATTAGGGCCCAACTACAATGAGCAGTTCTTC
TRBV6-1,TRBJ2-7,few,NA,CASSPDRARTYEQYF,TGTGCCAGCAGTCCAGACAGAGCCCGTACCTACGAGCAGTACTTC
TRBV5-1,TRBJ2-3,once,TRBD1,CASGDGQADTNTQYF,TGCGCCAGCGGCGACGGACAGGCTGACACAAATACGCAGTATTTT
TRBV5-5,TRBJ2-5,NA,TRBD1,CASSRTGVTRETQYF,TGTGCCAGCAGCCGGACAGGGGTAACGAGAGAGACCCAGTACTTC
TRBV20-1,TRBJ2-5,NA,TRBD2,CSAIGTSGRALVVETQYF,TGCAGTGCTATCGGGACTAGCGGGAGGGCCCTCGTGGTTGAGACCCAGTACTTC
TRBV7-2,TRBJ1-2,many,NA,CASSLSWNGYTF,TGTGCCAGCAGCTTATCATGGAATGGCTACACCTTC
TRBV7-9,TRBJ2-1,many,TRBD2,CAGRQLAVYNEQFF,TGTGCCGGGCGACAACTAGCGGTTTACAATGAGCAGTTCTTC
TRBV20-1,TRBJ2-3,few,TRBD2,CSAPSGNTDTQYF,TGCAGTGCCCCCAGCGGGAACACAGATACGCAGTATTTT
TRBV5-1,TRBJ2-7,NA,NA,CASSLLGPNSYEQYF,TGCGCCAGCAGCTTGCTTGGACCCAACTCCTACGAGCAGTACTTC
TRBV11-1,TRBJ2-2,few,TRBD1,CASSRDRANTGELFF,TGTGCCAGCAGCCGGGACAGGGCGAACACCGGGGAGCTGTTTTTT
TRBV28,TRBJ1-5,NA,TRBD1,CASSSPATGSPQPQHF,TGTGCCAGCAGTTCACCGGCGACAGGGTCCCCTCAGCCCCAGCATTTT
TRBV18,TRBJ1-3,few,NA,CASSPGSGNTIYF,TGTGCCAGCTCACCTGGTTCTGGAAACACCATATATTTT
TRBV10-2,TRBJ2-1,many,NA,CASSVQNNEQFF,TGCGCCAGCAGTGTTCAGAACAATGAGCAGTTCTTC
TRBV29-1,TRBJ1-1,many,NA,CSVVTPGDEAFF,TGCAGCGTTGTAACCCCGGGGGATGAAGCTTTCTTT
TRBV29-1,TRBJ2-1,many,NA,CSMNSHSYNEQFF,TGCAGCATGAACAGTCACTCCTACAATGAGCAGTTCTTC
TRBV29-1,TRBJ2-5,many,NA,CSVDRRDETQYF,TGCAGCGTTGACCGAAGGGATGAGACCCAGTACTTC
TRBV7-2,TRBJ1-1,many,TRBD1,CASSPTGILNAFF,TGTGCCAGCAGCCCGACAGGGATCTTGAACGCTTTCTTT
TRBV5-1,TRBJ2-7,NA,NA,CASSLVPGASYEQYF,TGCGCCAGCAGCTTGGTCCCAGGGGCCTCCTACGAGCAGTACTTC
TRBV5-1,TRBJ1-2,many,NA,CASSSLGGPEGYTF,TGCGCCAGCAGCTCGCTCGGTGGTCCGGAAGGCTACACCTTC
TRBV9,TRBJ1-1,many,NA,CASSVTGSNTEAFF,TGTGCCAGCAGCGTTACAGGGTCGAACACTGAAGCTTTCTTT
TRBV5-4,TRBJ1-1,NA,NA,CASSALEGTEAFF,TGTGCCAGCAGCGCGCTCGAGGGCACTGAAGCTTTCTTT
TRBV27,TRBJ1-4,many,NA,CASGWRGGEKLFF,TGTGCCAGCGGTTGGCGGGGTGGAGAAAAACTGTTTTTT
TRBV3-1,TRBJ2-3,few,NA,CASSRSRVGDTQYF,TGTGCCAGCAGCCGTTCGCGAGTTGGAGATACGCAGTATTTT
TRBV4-3,TRBJ2-7,many,NA,CASSQDRLASSYEQYF,TGCGCCAGCAGCCAAGATAGGCTAGCGAGCTCCTACGAGCAGTACTTC
TRBV4-3,TRBJ1-1,NA,NA,CASSQGWGPMNTEAFF,TGCGCCAGCAGCCAAGGGTGGGGTCCCATGAACACTGAAGCTTTCTTT
TRBV5-6,TRBJ1-2,many,TRBD1,CASRPYRGGGYTF,TGTGCCAGCAGACCCTACAGGGGCGGAGGCTACACCTTC
TRBV28,TRBJ2-3,NA,TRBD1,CASSALRGLSSDTQYF,TGTGCCAGCAGTGCCCTGAGGGGGCTTTCGTCAGATACGCAGTATTTT
TRBV7-2,TRBJ2-1,NA,TRBD2,CATAGLAGVEQFF,TGTGCCACCGCGGGACTAGCGGGAGTCGAGCAGTTCTTC
TRBV20-1,TRBJ2-7,many,NA,CSASAPQGEQYF,TGCAGTGCTAGTGCCCCGCAGGGCGAGCAGTACTTC
TRBV6-1,TRBJ2-2,NA,NA,CATETYTGELFF,TGTGCCACAGAGACCTACACCGGGGAGCTGTTTTTT
TRBV7-2,TRBJ1-6,many,NA,CASSRYTGLGSPLHF,TGTGCCAGCAGCCGCTACACCGGCCTTGGATCACCCCTCCACTTT